This T cell receptor (beta chain) was found in a study of T cells after yellow fever vaccination (dated by TCRdb to 2018 to 2020). About the investigation overall: The SMART-Seq v4 Ultra Low Input RNA kit was used to prepare libraries from fractions with low cell numbers. The cohort comprised two healthy male donors, one aged 18 to 29 and one aged 30 to 40 years. Bulk PBMC replicates and cell subsets were isolated from blood drawn at multiple timepoints before and after both primary and secondary immunization. To follow T-cell clones before and after both primary and booster YFV17D yellow fever vaccination, bulk TCR alpha and beta repertoires underwent longitudinal sequencing.

The sample holds many counts of this clonotype. No antigen is known for it. No qualities accompany the bases; no much larger clone lies one base away. Looking up the germline V gene (reference sequence) yields CDR1 SGHKS and CDR2 YYEKEE. The junction shows trimming of 0 bases on V and 6 bases on J, plus 10 bases between the germline ends. Including the terminal cysteine and phenylalanine, the CDR3 comprises 14 residues. Of the read, only the CDR3 DNA is kept; its 42 bases are in frame from base 1. Study-level results and caveats: Because only a couple of donors were included in the study, the extent to which the findings can be generalized is limited. The secondary T-cell response was found to be weaker but faster than the primary response, with a peak reached on day 5 rather than on day 15. After the booster, most of the clones that had expanded following primary vaccination were detected again (96% of CD4 and roughly 88% of CD8), which suggests that memory was broadly maintained. A small fraction of clonotypes showed up in both the CD4 and CD8 compartments, probably as a result of convergent recombination. Computational filtering was required because FACS-sorted repertoires could contain abundant contaminating clonotypes from the bulk population.

The instrument given in TCRdb is Illumina NovaSeq 6000. TCR cDNA was synthesized by 5'RACE template switching, which introduced a universal primer site and unique molecular identifiers. cDNA synthesis was primed from both the TCR alpha and TCR beta constant segments. Two PCR steps were used to amplify libraries, with sample barcodes and sequencing adapters being added in the second step. Libraries were sequenced on Illumina HiSeq 2500 (2x100 bp) or NovaSeq (2x150 bp). Under the source paper's analysis protocol: MIGEC was used to demultiplex reads and collapse the reads into UMI consensus sequences, and MiXCR was used for V(D)J alignment. Vaccine-responding clonotypes were identified with edgeR using replicate PBMC samples, with FDR below 0.01 and a log2 fold change above 5 up to day 15 being required. Each bulk clonotype was labeled CD4 or CD8 based on which sequenced repertoire, CD4 or CD8, contained the clonotype at higher abundance. TCRdb's own reprocessing of the public reads used fastp at Q25 and MiXCR and kept productive beta chains. Under each unique CDR3 protein, matching rows form one entry showing the most common genes and DNA. The V and J calls follow TCRdb's processing rather than the paper's. This sample comprises about 340,000 distinct CDR3 sequences, about 12% of them detected only once. The top ten clones comprise 3.2% of the sample.

The treatment or condition label on this specimen signifies: live attenuated yellow fever vaccine strain. A standard Ficoll-Paque protocol was used to isolate PBMCs from peripheral blood. Dynabeads CD4 and CD8 positive selection kits were used to isolate CD4 and CD8 T-cell fractions. RNA was extracted with TriZol from bulk PBMCs, CD4 and CD8 fractions, and dextramer-positive and dextramer-negative fractions. The chain employs TRBV5-5 and TRBJ2-4, and possibly TRBD1, on 5 matching bases. The starting material was CD4+ T cells sorted from PBMCs, obtained 15 days after the yellow fever booster vaccination. The origin of this receptor is a man aged 18 to 30 who received the YFV17D yellow fever vaccine. The CDR3 here reads CASSLGGSRNIQYF. The bases are TGTGCCAGCAGCTTGGGGGGCTCCAGAAACATTCAGTACTTC.